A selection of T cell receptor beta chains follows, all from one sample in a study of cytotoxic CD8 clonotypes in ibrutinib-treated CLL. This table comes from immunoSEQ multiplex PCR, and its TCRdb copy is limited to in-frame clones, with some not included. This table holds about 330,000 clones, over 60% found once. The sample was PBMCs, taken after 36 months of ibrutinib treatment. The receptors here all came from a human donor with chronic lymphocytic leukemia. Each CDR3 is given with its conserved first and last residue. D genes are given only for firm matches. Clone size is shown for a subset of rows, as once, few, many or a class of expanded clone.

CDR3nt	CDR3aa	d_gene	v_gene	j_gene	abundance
TGTGCCAGCAGCTTAGGGGTTTCAGGCTACGAGCAGTACTTC	CASSLGVSGYEQYF	NA	TRBV11-1	TRBJ2-7	NA
TGTGCCAGCAGCTTGGGAGGGGGATTAGGAGAAAAACTGTTTTTT	CASSLGGGLGEKLFF	NA	TRBV5-5	TRBJ1-4	NA
TGCGCCAGCAGCCAAGATGGATGGAGCACTGAAGCTTTCTTT	CASSQDGWSTEAFF	NA	TRBV4-3	TRBJ1-1	NA
TGTGCCAGCAGCAGACAGGTGGCTATGGTTGAAGCTTTCTTT	CASSRQVAMVEAFF	NA	TRBV6-5	TRBJ1-1	NA
TGTGCCAGCAGCTTAGGGCAGGTTCTCACCTCCTACGAGCAGTACTTC	CASSLGQVLTSYEQYF	NA	TRBV7-9	TRBJ2-7	few
TGTGCCAGCAGCTATAACAGGGCCCCCTACGAGCAGTACTTC	CASSYNRAPYEQYF	NA	TRBV28	TRBJ2-7	NA
TGTGCCAGCAGCGTAATTCCAGGTTTCTCGGATGGCTACACCTTC	CASSVIPGFSDGYTF	NA	TRBV9	TRBJ1-2	NA
TGCAGCGTTAGGGGACAGAACAACTATGGCTACACCTTC	CSVRGQNNYGYTF	TRBD1	TRBV29-1	TRBJ1-2	NA
TGTGCCAGCAGCTATAGACTAACTAATACGCAGTATTTT	CASSYRLTNTQYF	NA	TRBV14	TRBJ2-3	NA
TGTGCCATCAGGGAAGAGACCCAGTACTTC	CAIREETQYF	NA	TRBV10-3	TRBJ2-5	NA
TGTGCCAGCAGTACAGCTTCCTACGAGCAGTACTTC	CASSTASYEQYF	NA	TRBV2	TRBJ2-7	NA
TGTGCCAGCAGTCCCGGACTACCCTTTAACACTGAAGCTTTCTTT	CASSPGLPFNTEAFF	NA	TRBV6-5	TRBJ1-1	NA
TGTGCCAGCAGTTTGCTAGTGAGCGACGAGCAGTACTTC	CASSLLVSDEQYF	NA	TRBV28	TRBJ2-7	NA
TGCAGCGGTCTGGTGGGGGGTAATGAAAAACTGTTTTTT	CSGLVGGNEKLFF	NA	TRBV29-1	TRBJ1-4	NA
TGCGCCAGCAGCTTTGACAGATCCTACAATGAGCAGTTCTTC	CASSFDRSYNEQFF	NA	TRBV5-1	TRBJ2-1	NA
TGTGCCAGCAGCTTAATGGGTATAGCGGGGGGCGCAGATACGCAGTATTTT	CASSLMGIAGGADTQYF	TRBD2	TRBV7-3	TRBJ2-3	NA
TGTGCCAGCAGCAACTATCCGAATAACTACGAGCAGTACTTC	CASSNYPNNYEQYF	NA	TRBV7-9	TRBJ2-7	few
TGCAGCGTTGGGGGCAGAACTAGCAATCAGCCCCAGCATTTT	CSVGGRTSNQPQHF	NA	TRBV29-1	TRBJ1-5	many
TGTGCCAGCAGCCCGGGACACAAGCTTCACACAGATACGCAGTATTTT	CASSPGHKLHTDTQYF	NA	TRBV7-3	TRBJ2-3	NA
TGTGCCAGCAGCTACGGGACAGTTTACACCTTC	CASSYGTVYTF	TRBD1	TRBV7-9	TRBJ1-2	NA
TGCGCCAGCAGCCGCGACAGGGGCGGCGAGCAGTACTTC	CASSRDRGGEQYF	TRBD1	TRBV4-1	TRBJ2-7	NA
TGCGCCAGCAGCCAAGGCTTATTCAGGGGGTCTGGCTACACCTTC	CASSQGLFRGSGYTF	TRBD1	TRBV4-3	TRBJ1-2	NA
TGTGCCAGCGTAGCGGGGGCCTACGAGCAGTACTTC	CASVAGAYEQYF	TRBD2	TRBV5-3	TRBJ2-7	NA
TGCGCCAGCAGCTTGGCTGCGGACAGGAGGGACTATGGCTACACCTTC	CASSLAADRRDYGYTF	TRBD1	TRBV5-1	TRBJ1-2	NA
TGTGCCAGCAGTCTGGGATACATCACAGATACGCAGTATTTT	CASSLGYITDTQYF	NA	TRBV28	TRBJ2-3	NA
TGTGCCAGCAGTCCACCCCGTGGGGGAGAGCAGTACTTC	CASSPPRGGEQYF	NA	TRBV27	TRBJ2-7	NA
TGTGCCAGCAGCTTAAGGGGGCTTGGAAACACCATATATTTT	CASSLRGLGNTIYF	TRBD1	TRBV11-3	TRBJ1-3	NA
TGCAGCGTTGAAGAAGGGCAGTGGGAGACCCAGTACTTC	CSVEEGQWETQYF	NA	TRBV29-1	TRBJ2-5	NA
TGTGCCACCTCGCGCTTTCCCTACAATGAGCAGTTCTTC	CATSRFPYNEQFF	NA	TRBV27	TRBJ2-1	NA
TGTGCCAGCAGCCTAACTAGTGAAGCTTTCTTT	CASSLTSEAFF	NA	TRBV5-6	TRBJ1-1	NA
TGCGCCAGCAGCCAAGATCCGGCCTCCTACGAGCAGTACTTC	CASSQDPASYEQYF	NA	TRBV4-1	TRBJ2-7	NA
TGCGCCAGCAGCTTACGACTAGCGGGTACGTTGGAGACCCAGTACTTC	CASSLRLAGTLETQYF	TRBD2	TRBV5-1	TRBJ2-5	few
TGTGCCAGCAGCTTAGCGATATTGGCGGGCGCTCGCACAGATACGCAGTATTTT	CASSLAILAGARTDTQYF	NA	TRBV7-9	TRBJ2-3	once
TGTGCCAGCAGTATCGGTCCGAACACTGAAGCTTTCTTT	CASSIGPNTEAFF	NA	TRBV27	TRBJ1-1	NA
TGTGCCAGCAGCGTAGCCCAGGGTCTTTCCTACAATGAGCAGTTCTTC	CASSVAQGLSYNEQFF	NA	TRBV9	TRBJ2-1	NA
TGTGCCAGCACCCGTCCCTGGGGTAGCGGGAACGGGGGTGAGCAGTTCTTC	CASTRPWGSGNGGEQFF	TRBD2	TRBV28	TRBJ2-1	NA
TGTGCCAGCAGCCCCTGGACGGAGAACACCGGGGAGCTGTTTTTT	CASSPWTENTGELFF	NA	TRBV7-6	TRBJ2-2	NA
TGTGCCAGCAGCTTAGAGCGGGGGGGCCGAGAGACCCAGTACTTC	CASSLERGGRETQYF	TRBD2	TRBV7-9	TRBJ2-5	few
TGTGCCAGCAGTCCCCGCAGGGACTCCACTGAGCAGTTCTTC	CASSPRRDSTEQFF	NA	TRBV6-1	TRBJ2-1	few
TGCGCCAGCAGCCAAGGACAGGGGGCATCCTACGAGCAGTACTTC	CASSQGQGASYEQYF	TRBD1	TRBV4-1	TRBJ2-7	NA
TGTGCCAGCAGCGCTTTACTGTTCACAGATACGCAGTATTTT	CASSALLFTDTQYF	NA	TRBV9	TRBJ2-3	NA
TGTGCCAGCTCACCACCTCACAGGGGTCCTAATGAAAAACTGTTTTTT	CASSPPHRGPNEKLFF	TRBD1	TRBV18	TRBJ1-4	NA
TGCAGCGTTGAAGAGGTAGCGGGGGGGCGAGATACGCAGTATTTT	CSVEEVAGGRDTQYF	TRBD2	TRBV29-1	TRBJ2-3	NA
TGCGCCAGCAGCCAGGAAGGACAGGGCGGGACTAATGAAAAACTGTTTTTT	CASSQEGQGGTNEKLFF	TRBD1	TRBV4-1	TRBJ1-4	once
TGTGCCACCAGCAGAGAGGGGTTCGACTATGGCTACACCTTC	CATSREGFDYGYTF	NA	TRBV15	TRBJ1-2	NA
TGTGCCAGCACCTCGGGGGGGGGCGACGAGCAGTACTTC	CASTSGGGDEQYF	TRBD2	TRBV5-5	TRBJ2-7	NA
TGTGCCAGCAGCGAACAGGGTATCTACAATGAGCAGTTCTTC	CASSEQGIYNEQFF	NA	TRBV11-2	TRBJ2-1	NA
TGTGCCAGCAGCTTAGTTGGGGGCGGGTTTGGCACAGATACGCAGTATTTT	CASSLVGGGFGTDTQYF	NA	TRBV7-2	TRBJ2-3	NA
TGTGCCAGCAGCTATAGCGGGGGGGCCCGAGAGACCCAGTACTTC	CASSYSGGARETQYF	TRBD2	TRBV7-2	TRBJ2-5	NA
TGCAGCGTTGAGGCATCGACTAGCCACGAGCAGTACTTC	CSVEASTSHEQYF	TRBD2	TRBV29-1	TRBJ2-7	few
TGCGCCAGCAGCTCCAATCCGACGGGCAACTATGGCTACACCTTC	CASSSNPTGNYGYTF	NA	TRBV4-1	TRBJ1-2	few
TGTGCTAGTGGTTTGGTACTACGGCGAGGGTACGAGCAGTACTTC	CASGLVLRRGYEQYF	NA	TRBV12-5	TRBJ2-7	few
TGTGCCACCAGCCGGGTCCGTACAGGGTTAGAGGAAAAACTGTTTTTT	CATSRVRTGLEEKLFF	NA	TRBV15	TRBJ1-4	NA
TGTGCCAGTAGAACCCGGACAGGGGCTAAGAACACTGAAGCTTTCTTT	CASRTRTGAKNTEAFF	TRBD1	TRBV19	TRBJ1-1	NA
TGTGCCAGCAGTGAAGCGGGAGGGGGCAAGACTGAAGCTTTCTTT	CASSEAGGGKTEAFF	TRBD1	TRBV2	TRBJ1-1	NA